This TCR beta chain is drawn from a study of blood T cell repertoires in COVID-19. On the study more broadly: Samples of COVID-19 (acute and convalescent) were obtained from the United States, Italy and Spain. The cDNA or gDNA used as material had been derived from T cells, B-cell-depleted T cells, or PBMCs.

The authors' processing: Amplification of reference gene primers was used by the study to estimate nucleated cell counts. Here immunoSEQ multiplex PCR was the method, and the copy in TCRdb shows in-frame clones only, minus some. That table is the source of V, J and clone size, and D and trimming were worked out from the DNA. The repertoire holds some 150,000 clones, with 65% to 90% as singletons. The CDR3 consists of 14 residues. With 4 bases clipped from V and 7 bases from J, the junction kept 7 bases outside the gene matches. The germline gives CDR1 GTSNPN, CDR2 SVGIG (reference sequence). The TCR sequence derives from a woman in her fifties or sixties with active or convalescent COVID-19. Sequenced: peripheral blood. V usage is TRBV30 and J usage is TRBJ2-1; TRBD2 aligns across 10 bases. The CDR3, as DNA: TGTGCCTGGAATAAGCGGGAGGGAAGGAATGAGCAGTTCTTC. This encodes CAWNKREGRNEQFF.